This T cell receptor (beta chain) is from a study of shared T cell receptors in the human thymus. Some clones are missing from TCRdb's copy, which holds only in-frame ones; the method was immunoSEQ multiplex PCR. The data contain under 450,000 clones, 95% of them singletons. Germline-derived CDR1 and CDR2 are SGHTA and FQGNSA. Trimming cost V 2 bases and J 5 bases; bases outside gene matches: 12. The CDR3 totals 16 residues. This sequence was found in a human donor. V and J are TRBV7-2 and TRBJ2-7; 7 bases are shared with TRBD2. The sequencing input was thymocytes. The CDR3 region is CASSLRRLAEIDEQYF. CDR3 coding DNA: TGTGCCAGCAGCTTACGCCGACTAGCAGAGATAGACGAGCAGTACTTC.